Listed below are T cell receptor beta chains from one sample, sequenced in a study of blood T cell repertoires in COVID-19. Sequenced by immunoSEQ multiplex PCR; TCRdb stores in-frame clones only, minus some. Here the sample spans 200,000 or so clones, around 89% being singletons. Sequencing was carried out using peripheral blood. The receptor source for this set is a man aged 25 to 40 with COVID-19, enrolled during active disease. CDR3s include the opening cysteine and the closing phenylalanine or tryptophan. Some rows mark clone size as missing; the rest say once, few, many or name a class of expanded clone.

CDR3: CASSSGGEDEKLFF; size: NA; V: TRBV10-2
CDR3: CASSLVGNSPLHF; size: few; V: TRBV27
CDR3: CASSLSAGTDTQYF; size: NA; V: TRBV27
CDR3: CASSFSRDYSPLHF; size: few; V: TRBV7-9
CDR3: CASSPRDSGNEQYF; size: NA; V: TRBV19
CDR3: CASSLGDRNTEAFF; size: NA; V: TRBV5-4
CDR3: CARSPPRTLNTEAFF; size: NA; V: TRBV5-3
CDR3: CASSLGGSSGANVLTF; size: once; V: TRBV5-8
CDR3: CASSQAGYTEAFF; size: NA; V: TRBV14
CDR3: CASNFRGENTEAFF; size: NA; V: TRBV28
CDR3: CASSRNAGTGNIYEQYF; size: NA; V: TRBV7-6
CDR3: CASRGRQGPYEQYF; size: NA; V: TRBV28
CDR3: CASSSGQGPYNEQFF; size: NA; V: TRBV27
CDR3: CASSFSLAGLSYEQYF; size: NA; V: TRBV28
CDR3: CASSLDRAGNEQFF; size: NA; V: TRBV7-9
CDR3: CASTSRTGGDTEAFF; size: NA; V: TRBV3-1/TRBV3-2
CDR3: CASSLTVGYEQYF; size: few; V: TRBV5-4
CDR3: CSAYRGGEAFF; size: NA; V: TRBV29-1
CDR3: CSASLAVANYGYTF; size: NA; V: TRBV20-1
CDR3: CATSGGTDGNTIYF; size: NA; V: TRBV24-1
CDR3: CASSPLAGSNTGELFF; size: NA; V: TRBV11-2
CDR3: CASTLRGVTYEQYF; size: NA; V: TRBV5-5
CDR3: CASSFRQYNEQFF; size: NA; V: TRBV7-3
CDR3: CASSQRGGVNQPQHF; size: NA; V: TRBV4-3
CDR3: CASSLAGLAGGLEQYF; size: NA; V: TRBV5-4
CDR3: CASSRNIGDTSNQPQHF; size: NA; V: TRBV5-6
CDR3: CAISGQMNEKLFF; size: NA; V: TRBV10-3
CDR3: CASSLLGGGTDTQYF; size: NA; V: TRBV27
CDR3: CASSTGLTNTGELFF; size: NA; V: TRBV5-1
CDR3: CASSPGQGSSYNSPLHF; size: NA; V: TRBV5-6
CDR3: CATSDPTGKQAFF; size: NA; V: TRBV24-1
CDR3: CASSSNRGRHEQYF; size: NA; V: TRBV5-4
CDR3: CASSLEGQGAYSPLHF; size: NA; V: TRBV11-2
CDR3: CASRRTSGGQETQYF; size: NA; V: TRBV2
CDR3: CASSSGLAGNQETQYF; size: NA; V: TRBV7-3
CDR3: CASSQVRDRGRYEQYF; size: NA; V: TRBV14
CDR3: CASRLYVQVNTEAFF; size: NA; V: TRBV5-5
CDR3: CASSQGRGPGDGYTF; size: NA; V: TRBV3-1/TRBV3-2
CDR3: CASSLLPSDEQYF; size: NA; V: TRBV27
CDR3: CASSRQGRGEQYF; size: NA; V: TRBV27
CDR3: CASSIAMNTEAFF; size: NA; V: TRBV19
CDR3: CASRLLAGYFYEQYF; size: NA; V: TRBV6-5
CDR3: CASSQDFYVGNEQFF; size: NA; V: TRBV4-3
CDR3: CASSLPPGNTEAFF; size: NA; V: TRBV5-5
CDR3: CASSSSGYYGYTF; size: NA; V: TRBV28
CDR3: CASREGHAYGYTF; size: NA; V: TRBV6-5
CDR3: CASSDDRNPGSSPLHF; size: NA; V: TRBV25-1
CDR3: CASSLDNRVDGELFF; size: NA; V: TRBV11-2
CDR3: CSARDSLNEKLFF; size: NA; V: TRBV29-1
CDR3: CAIPGQGDYEQYF; size: NA; V: TRBV2
CDR3: CASSLGERATYEQYF; size: NA; V: TRBV7-2
CDR3: CASRDRDYMNTEAFF; size: NA; V: TRBV10-2
CDR3: CASSSTQAGSYNSPLHF; size: NA; V: TRBV5-7
CDR3: CASSWWRVVHNEQFF; size: NA; V: TRBV5-6
CDR3: CASSQTRGTANEKLFF; size: NA; V: TRBV5-1
CDR3: CASSLARGPRNNSPLHF; size: NA; V: TRBV7-2
CDR3: CASSLLTGISYGYTF; size: NA; V: TRBV5-4